Listed below are T cell receptor beta chains from one sample, sequenced in a study of T cell responses to AZD1222 COVID-19 vaccine. Assay used: immunoSEQ multiplex PCR; TCRdb lists only in-frame clones, some missing. The sample has approximately 79,000 clones, over 75% seen once; the top ten hold roughly 15%. The sequencing used peripheral blood, collected on day 0 of AZD1222 vaccination. Every receptor here comes from an adult in good health. Each CDR3 is given with its conserved first and last residue. Fields, in order: clone size, J gene, D gene, V gene, CDR3 DNA, CDR3 protein. The D gene is left open where the match is weak. Only some rows state a clone size, as once, few, many or a class for expanded clones.

.,TRBJ2-7,.,TRBV7-9,TGTGCCAGCAGCCCCCGATCCTACGAGCAGTACTTC,CASSPRSYEQYF
few,TRBJ1-3,.,TRBV3-1/TRBV3-2,TGTGCCAGCAGCCACTCTCAACTTGTCTCTGGAAACACCATATATTTT,CASSHSQLVSGNTIYF
.,TRBJ2-7,TRBD1,TRBV28,TGTGCCAGCAGTCTACCGGGACAGGGTTCCTACGAGCAGTACTTC,CASSLPGQGSYEQYF
.,TRBJ1-2,.,TRBV15,TGTGCCACCAGCAGCCGCGAATTCTATGGCTACACCTTC,CATSSREFYGYTF
.,TRBJ2-5,.,TRBV27,TGTGCCAGCAGTTTCTCGTTCGGGATTCAGGGCGGGGAGACCCAGTACTTC,CASSFSFGIQGGETQYF
.,TRBJ1-2,.,TRBV18,TGTGCCAGCTCACCAGCGACAGTCTTCAACTATGGCTACACCTTC,CASSPATVFNYGYTF
.,TRBJ2-7,.,TRBV10-2,TGCGCCAGCAGTGGGAAGGCGAGCTCCTACGAGCAGTACTTC,CASSGKASSYEQYF
.,TRBJ2-7,TRBD2,TRBV10-3,TGTGCCATTTCAAGGACTAGCGGGTACTACGAGCAGTACTTC,CAISRTSGYYEQYF
once,TRBJ1-2,TRBD1,TRBV5-1,TGCGCCAGCAGCTTGACGTCGTCAGGGGGCAGGTATGGCTACACCTTC,CASSLTSSGGRYGYTF
.,TRBJ2-3,.,TRBV3-1/TRBV3-2,TGTGCCAGCAGCCTTGGAGGTACGCAGTATTTT,CASSLGGTQYF
.,TRBJ1-5,.,TRBV18,TGTGCCAGCTCACCACAGGCGAATCAGCCCCAGCATTTT,CASSPQANQPQHF
.,TRBJ2-1,TRBD2,TRBV30,TGTGCCTGGAGCGCAGGACTAGCGGGAGGTTCCCATGAGCAGTTCTTC,CAWSAGLAGGSHEQFF
few,TRBJ1-1,.,TRBV5-1,TGCGCCAGCACTCCCGGGACGGCAAACACTGAAGCTTTCTTT,CASTPGTANTEAFF
.,TRBJ1-5,.,TRBV2,TGTGCCAGCAGTATTGGGCAGAATCAGCCCCAGCATTTT,CASSIGQNQPQHF
.,TRBJ2-1,TRBD2,TRBV6-4,TGTGCCAGCAGCAAACTAGCGGGAGATTACAATGAGCAGTTCTTC,CASSKLAGDYNEQFF
once,TRBJ1-2,.,TRBV6-5,TGTGCCAGCAGTCCCGGATTTACGGGCTACACCTTC,CASSPGFTGYTF
.,TRBJ2-1,TRBD2,TRBV7-2,TGTGCCAGCAGCTCATTAAGGGGGACTAGCGGCTACAATGAGCAGTTCTTC,CASSSLRGTSGYNEQFF
.,TRBJ2-6,TRBD1,TRBV5-1,TGCGCCAGCAGCGGGGGACAGGGAACTCCTGGGGCCAACGTCCTGACTTTC,CASSGGQGTPGANVLTF
.,TRBJ1-4,.,TRBV7-2,TGTGCCAGCAGCTCTGGGTACGGGATCTATGCAACTAATGAAAAACTGTTTTTT,CASSSGYGIYATNEKLFF
.,TRBJ1-1,.,TRBV20-1,TGCAGTGCTAGTACCCCGAGACAGCTTAGAAACACTGAAGCTTTCTTT,CSASTPRQLRNTEAFF
.,TRBJ2-2,.,TRBV28,TGTGCCAGCAGTTTATTGCGGAGCTACACCGGGGAGCTGTTTTTT,CASSLLRSYTGELFF
.,TRBJ1-5,TRBD1,TRBV30,TGTGCCTGGAGTGAAACACAGGGGTCCTTCAATCAGCCCCAGCATTTT,CAWSETQGSFNQPQHF
once,TRBJ2-1,.,TRBV19,TGTGCCAGTAGTCCACGTAGCGCCGAGTACAATGAGCAGTTCTTC,CASSPRSAEYNEQFF
once,TRBJ2-3,.,TRBV7-9,TGTGCCAGCAGCTCCCACAGGGAGGGCACAGATACGCAGTATTTT,CASSSHREGTDTQYF
.,TRBJ1-1,.,TRBV3-1/TRBV3-2,TGTGCCAGCAGCCAAGGGACAGTTAACACTGAAGCTTTCTTT,CASSQGTVNTEAFF
.,TRBJ1-5,.,TRBV11-2,TGTGCCAGCAGCTTAGATTTCGGCAGGTCCAATCAGCCCCAGCATTTT,CASSLDFGRSNQPQHF
.,TRBJ2-5,TRBD1,TRBV7-8,TGTGCCAGCAGCTTGGACAGGGGCGAGACCCAGTACTTC,CASSLDRGETQYF
.,TRBJ1-1,TRBD1,TRBV5-8,TGTGCCAGCAGCCAGGGGACAGGCAATTCGAACACTGAAGCTTTCTTT,CASSQGTGNSNTEAFF
.,TRBJ1-3,TRBD1,TRBV28,TGTGCCAGCAGCCGACAGGGCTCTGGAAACACCATATATTTT,CASSRQGSGNTIYF
.,TRBJ1-4,TRBD1,TRBV19,TGTGCCAGTGGCTGGGACAGGGGTGAAAAACTGTTTTTT,CASGWDRGEKLFF
.,TRBJ1-6,TRBD1,TRBV5-1,TGCGCCAGCAGCGGGACAGACTATAATTCACCCCTCCACTTT,CASSGTDYNSPLHF
.,TRBJ2-1,.,TRBV2,TGTGCCAGCAGGGTGTCTAGCGAACACAATGAGCAGTTCTTC,CASRVSSEHNEQFF
few,TRBJ2-2,.,TRBV19,TGTGCCAGTAGTCCCCCTCGCCAGGGGTTGACCGGGGAGCTGTTTTTT,CASSPPRQGLTGELFF
once,TRBJ1-1,.,TRBV15,TGTGCCACCAGCAGACCAGCGGGTGGGACTGAAGCTTTCTTT,CATSRPAGGTEAFF
.,TRBJ2-1,TRBD2,TRBV30,TGTGCCTGGAGTAGGACTAGCAGTGGTGAGCAGTTCTTC,CAWSRTSSGEQFF
.,TRBJ2-2,TRBD2,TRBV19,TGTGCCAGTACCCGAAAGGGGACTAGCGAAAACACCGGGGAGCTGTTTTTT,CASTRKGTSENTGELFF
.,TRBJ2-3,.,TRBV10-3,TGTGCCATCAGCGGAGGGGCCCTGTATAGCACAGATACGCAGTATTTT,CAISGGALYSTDTQYF
once,TRBJ1-1,.,TRBV6-1,TGTGCCAGCAGTGAAGCGGGCGCAGGAAGCGCGAGGGCTTTCTTT,CASSEAGAGSARAFF
.,TRBJ2-2,TRBD2,TRBV4-2,TGTGCCAGCAGCCAAGAACTAGCGGGAGGGAGGACCGGGGAGCTGTTTTTT,CASSQELAGGRTGELFF
.,TRBJ1-5,TRBD1,TRBV18,TGTGCCAGCTCACCACTCGGGGACAGGGTCGATCAGCCCCAGCATTTT,CASSPLGDRVDQPQHF
.,TRBJ1-6,TRBD1,TRBV19,TGTGCCAGTAGTACCACAGGGGGCGCCGGGAGCTCCTATAATTCACCCCTCCACTTT,CASSTTGGAGSSYNSPLHF
.,TRBJ1-1,.,TRBV18,TGTGCCACTAACGGGCAGGGAGGCACTGAAGCTTTCTTT,CATNGQGGTEAFF
.,TRBJ2-3,.,TRBV5-1,TGCGCCAGCAGTGTTTCCGGGAGTGCAGATACGCAGTATTTT,CASSVSGSADTQYF
.,TRBJ1-6,TRBD1,TRBV6-5,TGTGCCAGCACCCCACAGGGGTCAGGATCACCCCTCCACTTT,CASTPQGSGSPLHF